The 30 T cell receptor beta chains reported below all come from one sample, sequenced in a study of T cells in Graves' hyperthyroidism and ophthalmopathy. RNA transcripts were the template for amplifying TCR beta CDR3 regions. RT-PCR in the first round (using the HTBI primer set) targeted the TCR CDR3. TCRdb passed the multiplex PCR reads through MiXCR, listing each CDR3 protein once. Of about half a million distinct CDR3 sequences in the sample, around 20% were seen once. The sequenced material came from blood. These receptors all stem from a man between 35 and 55 years old with Graves' ophthalmopathy.

The rearrangement links TRBV7-9 to TRBJ2-1; the D call may be TRBD1 or TRBD2 (5 bases each). The V gene's germline CDR1 is SEHNR and CDR2 FQNEAQ (reference sequence). CDR3 length equals 18 residues. The V and J ends lost 5 bases and 0 bases respectively, with 20 bases between them. CDR3 nucleotides: TGTGCCAGCAGCGGAAGAGTGGGGGATTATAGCTCCTACAATGAGCAGTTCTTC. Encoded protein: CASSGRVGDYSSYNEQFF.

This clonotype was observed at least ten times. The V call is TRBV11-3, the J call TRBJ2-1; either TRBD1 or TRBD2 may supply D (5 bases each). Germline CDR1 reads SGHNT; CDR2 reads YENEEA. The V gene lost 0 bases and the J gene lost 4 bases, with 13 bases spanning the gap. The CDR3 covers 16 residues. For the CDR3, the DNA is TGTGCCAGCAGCTTAGATTCGGGGCAGGTGTACAATGAGCAGTTCTTC. Translated: CASSLDSGQVYNEQFF.

This clonotype has more than one count but fewer than ten. The chain carries TRBV5-1 and TRBJ2-2; D is unclear. The CDR3 has 16 amino acids. Trimming stripped 0 bases from V and 3 bases from J, with 12 bases between. The V gene's germline CDR1 is SGHRS and CDR2 YFSETQ. CDR3 region: CASSLAGSPYTGELFF. In DNA form, the CDR3 reads TGCGCCAGCAGCTTGGCGGGCTCCCCCTACACCGGGGAGCTGTTTTTT.

Comment on this clonotype: A read error may explain this, as a much larger clone is one base away. This chain uses TRBV5-5 with TRBJ2-7; 9 bases match TRBD1. Germline-derived CDR1 and CDR2 are SGHKS and YYEKEE (reference sequence). The CDR3 sequence is 15 residues long. This chain's CDR3 is CASSSIGQGNYEQHF. The CDR3, as DNA: TGTGCCAGCAGCTCTATCGGACAGGGGAACTACGAGCAGCACTTC.

This clonotype was counted many times. The chain employs TRBV2 and TRBJ2-5, with a possible D match to TRBD1 (6 bases). V dropped 4 bases and J dropped 3 bases, with 15 bases sitting between them. CDR3 length: 15 amino acids. CDR1 is SNHLY and CDR2 is FYNNEI in the germline V gene. The DNA of the CDR3 is TGTGCCAGCAGTGGGCCCGACAGGTCTGAAGAGACCCAGTACTTC. It is translated as CASSGPDRSEETQYF.

This clonotype has only a few counts. This rearrangement joins TRBV29-1 to TRBJ2-3; 11 bases line up with TRBD2. Germline V gene data show CDR1 as SQVTM and CDR2 as ANQGSEA. The CDR3 loop spans 15 amino acids. The junction had 4 bases not matched to a gene; V was cut back by 3 bases and J by 2 bases. The CDR3 sequence: CSVDATSGTTDTQYF. The CDR3 nucleotides read TGCAGCGTTGATGCGACTAGCGGGACCACAGATACGCAGTATTTT.

The chain recombines TRBV7-9 with TRBJ1-1; the D gene is possibly TRBD1 (5 bases). This CDR3 spans 14 amino acids. Per germline, CDR1 SEHNR and CDR2 FQNEAQ (reference sequence). Deletions cut 5 bases from V and 4 bases from J, with 14 bases between. For the CDR3, the DNA is TGTGCCAGCAGCATGCTCCGGGACCGCACTGAAGCTTTCTTT. Protein product: CASSMLRDRTEAFF. Full variable domain (missing parts from reference TRBV7-9 and TRBJ1-1): DTGVSQNPRHKITKRGQNVTFRCDPISEHNRLYWYRQTLGQGPEFLTYFQNEAQLEKSRLLSDRFSAERPKGSFSTLEIQRTEQGDSAMYLCASSMLRDRTEAFFGQGTRLTVV.

V usage is TRBV20-1 and J usage is TRBJ2-1, with D possibly TRBD2 on 6 matching bases. Deletions cut 4 bases from V and 3 bases from J, with 13 bases between. The CDR3 consists of 14 residues. The germline V gene has CDR1 DFQATT and CDR2 SNEGSKA (reference sequence). The CDR3 DNA sequence: TGCAGTGCTACCACCCGGGGGTTCTACAATGAGCAGTTCTTC. Translating it yields CSATTRGFYNEQFF.

This clonotype appeared many times. The rearrangement uses TRBV6-5 and TRBJ2-5, with no clear D. Germline lookup yields CDR1 MNHEY and CDR2 SVGAGI. V lost 2 bases and J 1 base, leaving 5 bases between the germline ends. The CDR3 runs to 13 residues. The CDR3 nucleotides read TGTGCCAGCAGTTACGATCCCCAAGAGACCCAGTACTTC. Amino acid sequence: CASSYDPQETQYF.

The table lists this clonotype with a few counts. The rearrangement joins TRBV28 to TRBJ2-3, with D possibly TRBD2 on 6 matching bases. The CDR3 is 12 residues long. V lost 7 bases, J lost 4 bases, and 9 bases lay in between. Germline CDR1 MDHEN, CDR2 SYDVKM. CDR3 residues: CASTGEPDTQYF. Written as DNA, the CDR3 is TGTGCCAGCACGGGGGAGCCAGATACGCAGTATTTT. Drawing the rest from reference TRBV28 and TRBJ2-3, the complete variable domain is DVKVTQSSRYLVKRTGEKVFLECVQDMDHENMFWYRQDPGLGLRLIYFSYDVKMKEKGDIPEGYSVSREKKERFSLILESASTNQTSMYLCASTGEPDTQYFGPGTRLTVL.

This clonotype has a handful of counts. The V and J genes are TRBV7-2 and TRBJ2-1, with D perhaps TRBD1 (5 bases). V lost 1 base and J 15 bases, leaving 10 bases between the germline ends. Germline CDR1 and CDR2: SGHTA and FQGNSA. The CDR3 contains 11 residues. As DNA, the CDR3 is TGTGCCAGCAGCTTAGGGACAAGGTCGTTCTTC. Its protein product is CASSLGTRSFF.

This clonotype appeared a few times. The chain combines TRBV6-2 or TRBV6-3 with TRBJ2-1; a weak D match, TRBD2 (5 bases). Germline V lookup: CDR1 MNHEY, CDR2 SVGEGT. The CDR3 has 11 residues. Trimming left V 10 bases short and J 7 bases short, with 11 bases between. For the CDR3, the DNA is TGTGCCACCCACCGAGGGAATGAGCAGTTCTTC. Its translation: CATHRGNEQFF.

This clonotype was seen only a few times. The chain joins TRBV9 to TRBJ2-1; TRBD1 matches 11 bases. The germline V gene encodes CDR1 SGDLS and CDR2 YYNGEE. V lost 3 bases to trimming and J lost 6 bases; unmatched junction nucleotides: 2. The CDR3 is made up of 14 amino acids. CDR3 loop: CASSAGQGANEQFF. The CDR3 region has the DNA TGTGCCAGCAGCGCTGGACAGGGGGCCAATGAGCAGTTCTTC. Combining the CDR3 with reference TRBV9 and TRBJ2-1 gives the whole variable domain DSGVTQTPKHLITATGQRVTLRCSPRSGDLSVYWYQQSLDQGLQFLIQYYNGEERAKGNILERFSAQQFPDLHSELNLSSLELGDSALYFCASSAGQGANEQFFGPGTRLTVL.

With respect to this clonotype: One end of the junction varies from germline; a read error may be responsible. This chain joins TRBV5-1 and TRBJ2-5, with a weak D call TRBD2 (5 bases). CDR1 and CDR2 (germline): SGHRS, YFSETQ. The CDR3 sequence is 14 residues long. CDR3 sequence: CVSSMGSGGETQYF. DNA of the CDR3: TGCGTCAGCAGCATGGGATCCGGAGGAGAGACCCAGTACTTC.

This clonotype has only a few counts. V usage is TRBV10-3 and J usage is TRBJ1-5; TRBD1 matches 9 bases. CDR1 ENHRY and CDR2 SYGVKD come from the germline V gene. V gave up 6 bases and J gave up 7 bases; unmatched junction bases: 7. This CDR3 comprises 14 residues. The CDR3 nucleotides read TGTGCCATCAGGGCGGGACAGGGAGGGCAGCCCCAGCATTTT. Translation: CAIRAGQGGQPQHF.

This clonotype has just one count. This chain uses TRBV19 with TRBJ2-7, with 9 bases aligning to TRBD2. Germline V lookup: CDR1 LNHDA, CDR2 SQIVND (reference sequence). V lost 9 bases, J lost 4 bases, and 10 bases stayed unmatched. CDR3 length: 14 residues. In DNA form, the CDR3 reads TGTGCCAGCCACCCGGGCGGGAGGGCGTACGAGCAGTACTTC. It codes for CASHPGGRAYEQYF.

The gene calls are TRBV19 and TRBJ2-1, with no clear D. This CDR3 is built from 17 residues. Germline-derived CDR1 and CDR2 are LNHDA and SQIVND (reference sequence). Trimming cost V 2 bases and J 8 bases, with 22 bases left between them. CDR3: CASSISSGTSWGDEQFF. The DNA for the CDR3 is TGTGCCAGTAGTATAAGTTCCGGAACATCCTGGGGTGATGAGCAGTTCTTC.

This clonotype has only a few counts. J is TRBJ2-7 and V is TRBV28; TRBD1 agrees at 10 bases. Trimming took 5 bases from V and 2 from J; bases not matched to a gene: 6. The length of the CDR3 is 15 residues. CDR1 is MDHEN, CDR2 SYDVKM, per germline. The CDR3 sequence: CASSTPGTGAYEQYF. Here the CDR3 DNA reads TGTGCCAGCAGTACCCCAGGGACAGGGGCCTACGAGCAGTACTTC.

The table lists this clonotype with many counts. The chain combines TRBV7-8 with TRBJ2-2, with a weak D call TRBD1 (5 bases). Germline assignment: CDR1 SGHVS and CDR2 FQNEAQ. Trimming shortened V by 7 bases and J by 5 bases, and 11 bases separated the two germline ends. The CDR3 totals 13 residues. In DNA, the CDR3 is TGTGCCAGCATCGTACGACAGACCGGGGAGCTGTTTTTT. As protein: CASIVRQTGELFF.

A word on this clonotype: Its ends do not fully match the called genes, so a read error is possible. The chain combines TRBV7-2 with TRBJ2-7; 7 bases are shared with TRBD2. CDR1 and CDR2 (germline): SGHTA, FQGNSA. This CDR3 is built from 16 residues. This chain's CDR3 is CASSRVGGSGAYGQYF. In nucleotides, the CDR3 is TGTGCCAGCAGCCGGGTCGGCGGGAGTGGGGCCTACGGGCAGTACTTC.

The chain joins TRBV6-2 or TRBV6-3 to TRBJ2-7, with 8 nucleotides matching TRBD1. J was trimmed by 4 bases and V by 5 bases; bases with no gene match: 13. This CDR3 region has 16 residues. CDR1 and CDR2 (germline): MNHEY, SVGEGT. CDR3 nucleotide sequence: TGTGCCAGCAGTCAGACCCGGGACAGGTTGATATACGAGCAGTACTTC. Translated: CASSQTRDRLIYEQYF.

This clonotype was seen a few times. V gene TRBV9 combines with J gene TRBJ2-5; 7 bases map to TRBD2. V trimming: 4 bases; J trimming: 4 bases; junction bases outside the gene matches: 7. Germline V gives CDR1 SGDLS, CDR2 YYNGEE. The CDR3 is 14 amino acids. The CDR3 sequence: CASSLQAGRETQYF. The CDR3 region has the DNA TGTGCCAGCAGCCTGCAAGCGGGGCGAGAGACCCAGTACTTC.

This clonotype has a count of ten or more. The chain is built from TRBV28 and TRBJ2-1; TRBD2 matches 8 bases. The germline CDR1 and CDR2 sequences are MDHEN and SYDVKM. Trimming at V came to 1 base and at J to 4 bases, leaving 12 bases not matched to a gene. The CDR3 spans 18 residues. This CDR3 reads CASSLSFGREGTYNEQFF. DNA for the CDR3: TGTGCCAGCAGTTTATCGTTTGGTCGGGAGGGTACTTACAATGAGCAGTTCTTC.

The chain is built from TRBV20-1 and TRBJ2-1; D is perhaps TRBD2 (5 bases). CDR3 length: 11 residues. The V end lost 4 bases, the J end lost 5 bases, and 6 bases lay between the germline ends. Germline V gene lookup returns CDR1 DFQATT and CDR2 SNEGSKA (reference sequence). The CDR3 DNA follows: TGCAGTGCTATGAGGGACAATGAGCAGTTCTTC. It encodes CSAMRDNEQFF.

About this clonotype: Relative to the germline gene, one junction end is altered; a read error may explain this. CDR3 nucleotides: TGTGCCAGCAGTCTCGGGACAGAAGCCCCAGTCTTC. This gives the protein CASSLGTEAPVF. V is TRBV6-2 or TRBV6-3 and J is TRBJ2-5; 7 bases agree with TRBD1. CDR1 and CDR2 from the germline V gene are MNHEY and SVGEGT. The CDR3 totals 12 residues.

The sample holds many counts of this clonotype. The rearrangement links TRBV3-1 to TRBJ1-2; 10 bases fit TRBD1. Per the germline V gene, CDR1 is LGHDT and CDR2 is YNNKEL (reference sequence). This CDR3 has 15 residues. J was trimmed by 4 bases and V by 4 bases; bases with no gene match: 6. CDR3 residues: CASSLGQGGRYGYTF. The CDR3 DNA is TGTGCCAGCAGCCTCGGACAGGGGGGCCGCTATGGCTACACCTTC.

This clonotype has ten or more counts. The CDR3 DNA sequence: TGCGCCAGCAGCCAAGATGATGGTTCCGGTTACGAGCAGTACTTC. Its protein product is CASSQDDGSGYEQYF. This chain links TRBV4-3 with TRBJ2-7; no definite D call. CDR3 length: 15 residues. Trimming shortened V by 0 bases and J by 4 bases, and 13 bases separated the two germline ends. The germline CDR1 and CDR2 sequences are LGHNA and YSLEER.

This clonotype was counted only a few times. The V gene is TRBV20-1, the J gene TRBJ2-3; no clear D. Germline CDR1 is DFQATT and CDR2 is SNEGSKA (reference sequence). The CDR3 spans 13 residues. The germline V and J ends were trimmed by 3 bases and 2 bases, with 9 bases remaining between them. CDR3: CSARAGYTDTQYF. CDR3 coding DNA: TGCAGTGCTAGGGCAGGCTACACAGATACGCAGTATTTT.

The V and J genes are TRBV7-9 and TRBJ2-6; a weak D match, TRBD2 (6 bases). The V and J ends lost 1 base and 0 bases respectively, with 10 bases between them. CDR1 SEHNR and CDR2 FQNEAQ come from the germline V gene (reference sequence). CDR3 size: 17 residues. This CDR3 is CASSLGSGPSGANVLTF. The CDR3 DNA follows: TGTGCCAGCAGCTTAGGTAGCGGTCCCTCTGGGGCCAACGTCCTGACTTTC.

This clonotype has a count of ten or more. The chain recombines TRBV6-5 with TRBJ2-3; no definite D call. This CDR3 comprises 15 residues. The germline gives CDR1 MNHEY, CDR2 SVGAGI. Trimming shortened V by 1 base and J by 0 bases, and 8 bases separated the two germline ends. The CDR3 nucleotides read TGTGCCAGCAGTTACTACGGCAGTAGCACAGATACGCAGTATTTT. This gives the protein CASSYYGSSTDTQYF.